This T cell receptor beta chain was recovered during a study of blood T cell repertoires in COVID-19 (dated by TCRdb to about 2020). Regarding the research as a whole: Samples from collaborators originated in the United States, Italy and Spain and spanned both the acute and convalescent phases of COVID-19. The prospective study material was composed of cDNA or gDNA derived from T cells, B-cell-depleted T cells, or PBMCs. The dataset comprised deeply sampled blood TCRbeta repertoires from subjects exposed to, actively infected with, or recovered from COVID-19. The repertoires were made available in a free public database intended to serve as a resource for research on the immune response to SARS-CoV-2. The samples were drawn from the first 160 participants of the ongoing ImmuneRACE study and from 1,200 or so subjects provided by 6 global collaborators. Sample metadata almost always included a de-identified subject ID, COVID-19 status, age in years and sex. Where HLA class I and class II types were available, the types were taken from metadata supplied by the sample provider, not from assay-based typing. Study-wide conclusions, independent of this receptor: The amount of clinical and demographic metadata varied by source and participant and was provided uncurated.

As for this clone: Its antigen has not been determined. The record has no base qualities; no much larger clone is one base away.

The CDR3 holds 13 amino acids from the cysteine to the phenylalanine. Only the CDR3 DNA stays, 39 bases, in frame from base 1. V and J lose 4 bases and 4 bases, and a span of 10 bases separates them. Taken from the germline V gene, the CDR1 and CDR2 loops are SGHDN and FVKESK. Each collaborating institution followed its own protocols to collect whole blood in K2EDTA tubes. Collaborator samples were shipped for TCRbeta analysis as frozen whole blood, isolated PBMCs, or DNA extracted from either sample type. TCRbeta CDR3 regions were amplified from genomic DNA by means of the immunoSEQ Assay, a bias-controlled multiplex PCR. In the authors' own workflow: Within the assay, amplification of reference gene primers was used to estimate how many nucleated cells each sample contained. To quantify the absolute abundance of each unique TCRbeta CDR3 rearrangement, sequence reads were collapsed and filtered. For each sample, productive Simpson clonality was calculated as the square root of Simpson's diversity index over productive rearrangements. The source is immuneACCESS, and TCRdb retained only in-frame sequences with V and J called. Part of the clones is not carried over; for the studies checked, unresolved V genes explain less than half of this, and the remainder is unexplained. Clone size and the V and J calls come from that table; the DNA yielded D and trimming. This sample holds around 250,000 clones; around 84% were observed only once. Together, the top ten hold 3.4% of the sample.

The chain is assembled from TRBV14 and TRBJ1-1, with a tentative D gene TRBD1 over 5 matching bases. Material for sequencing was peripheral blood. This receptor was identified in a woman aged 18-29 years with acute or convalescent COVID-19. In nucleotide form, the sequence is TGTGCCAGCAGCCCTCGACAGTTCACTGAAGCTTTCTTT. It encodes CASSPRQFTEAFF.